One and the same sample provided the 17 T cell receptor beta chains below, sequenced in a study of beta chain features in type 1 diabetes. Findings and caveats of the study: All four CD4+ subsets from Type 1 diabetes patients carried moderately but significantly shorter TCRB CDR3s.

Reverse transcribing all isolated RNA meant expressed TCRB transcripts were sequenced. Assay: immunoSEQ multiplex PCR; the TCRdb copy retains only in-frame clones and omits some. Of approximately 730,000 clones in the sample, 13% were seen once. Their antigens remain unidentified. The sample was naive CD4+ T cells from blood. These receptors were taken from a man aged 18 to 29 with type 1 diabetes.

The chain uses TRBV6-5 and TRBJ2-3; 8 bases fit TRBD1. CDR1 is MNHEY, CDR2 SVGAGI, per germline. J gave up 3 bases and V 6 bases, and 8 bases lay outside the gene matches. The CDR3 spans 15 residues. The DNA for the CDR3 is TGTGCCAGCAGCCCCGGACAGGGTAGGACAGATACGCAGTATTTT. It is translated as CASSPGQGRTDTQYF.

The chain links TRBV6-1 to TRBJ2-7, with 10 positions matching TRBD1. V shed 9 bases, J shed 6 bases, and the junction held 8 bases outside the gene matches. The germline V gene has CDR1 MNHNS and CDR2 SASEGT. There are 13 residues in the CDR3. The CDR3 sequence is CARPGQGIREQYF. The CDR3 DNA is TGTGCCAGACCGGGACAGGGGATCCGCGAGCAGTACTTC.

In its sample, this clone was seen once. The chain links TRBV5-1 to TRBJ2-7; 9 bases align to TRBD1. The CDR3 loop spans 15 amino acids. V trimming: 4 bases; J trimming: 1 base; junction bases outside the gene matches: 6. Germline-derived CDR1 and CDR2 are SGHRS and YFSETQ. In DNA, the CDR3 is TGCGCCAGCAGCCTAACCGGGACAGGGTCCTACGAGCAGTACTTC. Its protein is CASSLTGTGSYEQYF.

The chain carries TRBV30 and TRBJ1-5; D might be TRBD1 (5 bases). V was cut by 4 bases and J by 4 bases, with 11 bases left in between. Germline V CDR1 and CDR2: GTSNPN, SVGIG (reference sequence). The CDR3 runs 13 residues. CDR3 DNA sequence: TGTGCCTGGACAGGGAATCAGAATCAGCCCCAGCATTTT. Translation: CAWTGNQNQPQHF. The entire variable domain, with the rest obtained from reference TRBV30 and TRBJ1-5, is as follows: SQTIHQWPATLVQPVGSPLSLECTVEGTSNPNLYWYRQAAGRGLQLLFYSVGIGQISSEVPQNLSASRPQDRQFILSSKKLLLSDSGFYLCAWTGNQNQPQHFGDGTRLSIL.

The chain couples TRBV11-3 to TRBJ2-5; TRBD2 is a possible D gene (5 bases). Germline loops: CDR1 SGHNT, CDR2 YENEEA. The CDR3 has 20 amino acids. V was cut by 0 bases and J by 5 bases, with 28 bases left in between. Here the CDR3 reads CASSLDSLDGRVRFGETQYF. In nucleotides, the CDR3 is TGTGCCAGCAGCTTAGACTCTCTGGATGGGCGGGTCCGATTTGGGGAGACCCAGTACTTC.

V usage is TRBV5-1 and J usage is TRBJ2-2; perhaps TRBD1 as D (6 bases). The germline V gene has CDR1 SGHRS and CDR2 YFSETQ. The CDR3 contains 13 residues. Between the trimmed V and J ends, which lost 2 bases and 6 bases, there was a span of 8 bases. DNA for the CDR3: TGCGCCAGCAGCTTTACAGGGCCCGGGGAGCTGTTTTTT. It translates to CASSFTGPGELFF. Full variable domain (outside the CDR3, taken from reference TRBV5-1 and TRBJ2-2): KAGVTQTPRYLIKTRGQQVTLSCSPISGHRSVSWYQQTPGQGLQFLFEYFSETQRNKGNFPGRFSGRQFSNSRSEMNVSTLELGDSALYLCASSFTGPGELFFGEGSRLTVL.

This chain connects TRBV29-1 to TRBJ2-1; 9 bases line up with TRBD2. In germline, CDR1 is SQVTM, CDR2 ANQGSEA. This CDR3 has 14 residues. The CDR3 DNA follows: TGCACCGCCGTGTTTCCTAGCGGGGCCAATGAGCAGTTCTTC. Protein: CTAVFPSGANEQFF.

This clone showed up just a few times. The chain carries TRBV19 and TRBJ2-3; 9 bases line up with TRBD1. From germline, CDR1 is LNHDA and CDR2 SQIVND (reference sequence). The CDR3 has 15 residues. V trimming: 7 bases; J trimming: 3 bases; junction bases outside the gene matches: 8. The DNA for the CDR3 is TGTGCCAGTATGACACAGGGGGCCGGTACAGATACGCAGTATTTT. This codes for CASMTQGAGTDTQYF.

The rearrangement links TRBV2 to TRBJ2-7; 8 bases are a match to TRBD1. J was trimmed by 5 bases and V by 6 bases; bases with no gene match: 12. This CDR3 is built from 15 residues. The germline V gene encodes CDR1 SNHLY and CDR2 FYNNEI. CDR3: CASRASGQGPNEQYF. In DNA, the CDR3 is TGTGCCAGCAGGGCATCCGGACAGGGTCCCAACGAGCAGTACTTC.

This clone has a handful of counts. The J gene is TRBJ1-1, the V gene TRBV6-5; 9 nucleotides line up with TRBD1. CDR1 and CDR2 from the germline V gene are MNHEY and SVGAGI. This CDR3 has 15 amino acids. Trimming cost V 2 bases and J 4 bases; bases outside gene matches: 5. DNA for the CDR3: TGTGCCAGCAGTTACGGTTTGACAGGGGGCACTGAAGCTTTCTTT. As protein: CASSYGLTGGTEAFF.

This chain joins TRBV6-1 and TRBJ1-1; possible D gene TRBD1, 6 bases. V was pared by 5 bases and J by 3 bases, with 13 bases between. CDR1 MNHNS and CDR2 SASEGT come from the germline V gene. This CDR3 has 14 amino acids. The DNA for the CDR3 is TGTGCCAGCAGTCTGACCCACAGGGACACTGAAGCTTTCTTT. This codes for CASSLTHRDTEAFF.

The chain has TRBV27 and TRBJ1-1; D remains ambiguous. The CDR3 sequence is 13 residues long. Germline V gene lookup returns CDR1 MNHEY and CDR2 SMNVEV (reference sequence). V shed 3 bases and J shed 6 bases, with 11 bases lying between them. The CDR3 reads CASSFGPNAEAFF. The DNA for the CDR3 is TGTGCCAGCAGTTTTGGCCCCAACGCTGAAGCTTTCTTT.

This clone came up a few times. The same CDR3 arises from other DNA sequences in this sample as well. The chain has TRBV7-6 and TRBJ1-5; 10 nucleotides line up with TRBD1. The CDR3 runs to 15 residues. V gave up 6 bases and J gave up 2 bases; unmatched junction bases: 4. Per germline, CDR1 SGHVS and CDR2 FNYEAQ. CDR3 DNA: TGTGCCAGCAGTGCCGGGACAGGGGGCAATCAGCCCCAGCATTTT. The encoded protein is CASSAGTGGNQPQHF.

This clone has just a few counts. This chain joins TRBV29-1 and TRBJ2-1; D gene uncertain. From germline, CDR1 is SQVTM and CDR2 ANQGSEA. V gave up 6 bases and J gave up 3 bases, with 15 bases separating them. The CDR3 spans 14 residues. For the CDR3, the DNA is TGCAGCGTGCAGCAAACCAGAAACTACAATGAGCAGTTCTTC. It codes for CSVQQTRNYNEQFF.

In this sample, this clone turned up a few times. Other DNA sequences in the same sample also yield this CDR3. This chain links TRBV18 with TRBJ1-1; no firm D call. The CDR3 has 13 amino acids. Germline assignment: CDR1 KGHSH and CDR2 LQKENI. The germline V and J ends were trimmed by 3 bases and 3 bases, with 8 bases remaining between them. The CDR3 region is CASSPVRDTEAFF. CDR3 in DNA: TGTGCCAGCTCACCGGTCCGAGACACTGAAGCTTTCTTT.

The chain links TRBV10-2 to TRBJ1-2; D call uncertain. CDR3 length: 12 amino acids. Deletions cut 10 bases from V and 0 bases from J, with 9 bases between. Germline loops: CDR1 WSHSY, CDR2 SAAADI. The DNA for the CDR3 is TGCGCCACCGCACGGTCTAACTATGGCTACACCTTC. Translated: CATARSNYGYTF.

The CDR3: CASSSGQTKETQYF. Here the CDR3 DNA reads TGTGCCAGCAGTTCGGGACAGACCAAAGAGACCCAGTACTTC. This chain connects TRBV28 to TRBJ2-5; 7 positions agree with TRBD1. The germline V gene encodes CDR1 MDHEN and CDR2 SYDVKM. This CDR3 has 14 residues. Germline trimming cut 4 bases from V and 3 bases from J; bases unmatched to any gene: 5.